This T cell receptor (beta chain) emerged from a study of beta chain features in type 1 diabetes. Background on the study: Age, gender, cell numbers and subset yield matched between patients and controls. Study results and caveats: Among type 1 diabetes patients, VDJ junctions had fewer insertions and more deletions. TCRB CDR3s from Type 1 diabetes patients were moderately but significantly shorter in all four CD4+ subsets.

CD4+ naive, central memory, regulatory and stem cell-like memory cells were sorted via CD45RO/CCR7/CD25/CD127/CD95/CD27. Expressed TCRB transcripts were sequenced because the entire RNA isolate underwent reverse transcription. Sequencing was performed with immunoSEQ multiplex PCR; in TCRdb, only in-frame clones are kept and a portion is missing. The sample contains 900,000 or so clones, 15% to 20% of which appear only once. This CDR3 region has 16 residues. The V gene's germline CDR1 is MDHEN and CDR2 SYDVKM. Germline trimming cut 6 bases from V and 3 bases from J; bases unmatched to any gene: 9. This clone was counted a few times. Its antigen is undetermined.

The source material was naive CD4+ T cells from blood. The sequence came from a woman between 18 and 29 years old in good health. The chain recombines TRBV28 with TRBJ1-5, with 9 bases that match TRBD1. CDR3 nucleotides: TGTGCCAGCAGCGCCACAACAGGGGGCTACAATCAGCCCCAGCATTTT. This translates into CASSATTGGYNQPQHF.